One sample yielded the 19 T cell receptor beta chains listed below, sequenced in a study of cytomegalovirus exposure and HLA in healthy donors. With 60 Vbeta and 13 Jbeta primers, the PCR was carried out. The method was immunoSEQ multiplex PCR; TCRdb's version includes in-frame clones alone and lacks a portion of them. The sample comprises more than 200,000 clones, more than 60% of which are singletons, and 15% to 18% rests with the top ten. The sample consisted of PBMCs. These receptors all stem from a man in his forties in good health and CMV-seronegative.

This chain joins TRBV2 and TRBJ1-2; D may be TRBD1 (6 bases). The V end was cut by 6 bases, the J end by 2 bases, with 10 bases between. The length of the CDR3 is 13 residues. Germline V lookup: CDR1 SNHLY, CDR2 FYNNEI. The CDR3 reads CASRTGTNYGYTF. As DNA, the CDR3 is TGTGCCAGCAGAACCGGGACAAACTATGGCTACACCTTC.

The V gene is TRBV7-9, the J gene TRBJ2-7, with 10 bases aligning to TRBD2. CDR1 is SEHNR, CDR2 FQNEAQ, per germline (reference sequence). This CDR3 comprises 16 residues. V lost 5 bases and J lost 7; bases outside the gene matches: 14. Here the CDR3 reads CASSTSAGGRRGEQYF. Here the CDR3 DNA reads TGTGCCAGCAGCACCTCAGCGGGGGGGAGACGAGGGGAGCAGTACTTC.

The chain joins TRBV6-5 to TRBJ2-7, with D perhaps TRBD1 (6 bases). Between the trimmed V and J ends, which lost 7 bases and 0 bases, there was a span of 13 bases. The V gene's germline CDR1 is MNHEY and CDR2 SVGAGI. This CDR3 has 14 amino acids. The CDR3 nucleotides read TGTGCCAGCACCAGGGGACGGAACTCCTACGAGCAGTACTTC. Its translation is CASTRGRNSYEQYF.

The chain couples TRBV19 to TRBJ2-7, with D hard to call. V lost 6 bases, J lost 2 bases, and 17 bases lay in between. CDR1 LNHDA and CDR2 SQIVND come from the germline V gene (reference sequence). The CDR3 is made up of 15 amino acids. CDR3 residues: CASSDQALGTYEQYF. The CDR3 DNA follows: TGTGCCAGTAGCGACCAGGCCCTCGGAACCTACGAGCAGTACTTC.

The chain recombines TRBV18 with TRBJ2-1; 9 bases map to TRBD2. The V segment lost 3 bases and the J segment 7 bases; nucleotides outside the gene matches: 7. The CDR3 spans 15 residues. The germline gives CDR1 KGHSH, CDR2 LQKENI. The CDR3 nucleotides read TGTGCCAGCTCACCTGTAGCGGGGGTCGCGAATGAGCAGTTCTTC. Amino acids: CASSPVAGVANEQFF.

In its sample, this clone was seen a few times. The CDR3 sequence: CASSQRQGAMGSGANVLTF. The CDR3 nucleotides are TGTGCCAGCAGTCAGCGACAGGGGGCGATGGGGTCTGGGGCCAACGTCCTGACTTTC. V usage is TRBV27 and J usage is TRBJ2-6; 10 nucleotides match TRBD1. The germline gives CDR1 MNHEY, CDR2 SMNVEV (reference sequence). After removal of 5 bases from V and 1 base from J, the junction contained 11 bases not matched to a gene. This CDR3 contains 19 residues.

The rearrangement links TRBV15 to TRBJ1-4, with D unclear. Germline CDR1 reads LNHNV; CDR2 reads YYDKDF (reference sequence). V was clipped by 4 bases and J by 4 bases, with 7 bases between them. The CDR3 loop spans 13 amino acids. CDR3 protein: CATSKQHNEKLFF. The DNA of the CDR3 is TGTGCCACCAGCAAACAGCATAATGAAAAACTGTTTTTT.

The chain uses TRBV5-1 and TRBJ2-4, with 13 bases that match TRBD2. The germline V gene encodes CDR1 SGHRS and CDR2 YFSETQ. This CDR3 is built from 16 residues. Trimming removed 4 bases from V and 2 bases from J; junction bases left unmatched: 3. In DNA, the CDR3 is TGCGCCAGCAGCCCCGGGACTAGCGGGACCAAAAACATTCAGTACTTC. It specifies CASSPGTSGTKNIQYF.

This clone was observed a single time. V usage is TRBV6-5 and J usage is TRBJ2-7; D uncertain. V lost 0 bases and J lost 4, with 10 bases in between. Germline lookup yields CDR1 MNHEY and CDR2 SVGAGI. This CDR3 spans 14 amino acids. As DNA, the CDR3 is TGTGCCAGCAGTTACTCGACGAACGGGTACGAGCAGTACTTC. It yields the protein CASSYSTNGYEQYF.

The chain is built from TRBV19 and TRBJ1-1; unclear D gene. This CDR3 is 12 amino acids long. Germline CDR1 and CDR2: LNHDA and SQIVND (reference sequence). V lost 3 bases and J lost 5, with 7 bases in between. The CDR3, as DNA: TGTGCCAGTAGTATTGCGCGGACTGAAGCTTTCTTT. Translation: CASSIARTEAFF.

CDR3 nucleotides: TGTGCCAGCAGCTCTTGGAGCGATGCTTACAATGAGCAGTTCTTC. Protein product: CASSSWSDAYNEQFF. This chain connects TRBV7-8 to TRBJ2-1; D not certain. V gave up 4 bases and J gave up 4 bases, with 14 bases separating them. Germline CDR1 is SGHVS and CDR2 is FQNEAQ. The CDR3 loop spans 15 amino acids.

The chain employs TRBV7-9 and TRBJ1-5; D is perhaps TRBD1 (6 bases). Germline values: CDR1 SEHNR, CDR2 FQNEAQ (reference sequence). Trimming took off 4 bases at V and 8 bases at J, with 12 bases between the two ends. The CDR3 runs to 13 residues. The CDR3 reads CASSSGQWEPQHF. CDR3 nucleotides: TGTGCCAGCAGCTCAGGACAGTGGGAGCCCCAGCATTTT.

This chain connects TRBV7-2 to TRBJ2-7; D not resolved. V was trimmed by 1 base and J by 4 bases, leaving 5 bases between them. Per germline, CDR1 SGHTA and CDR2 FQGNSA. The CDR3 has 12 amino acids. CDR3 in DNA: TGTGCCAGCAGCTTAGTAGATTACGAGCAGTACTTC. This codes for CASSLVDYEQYF.

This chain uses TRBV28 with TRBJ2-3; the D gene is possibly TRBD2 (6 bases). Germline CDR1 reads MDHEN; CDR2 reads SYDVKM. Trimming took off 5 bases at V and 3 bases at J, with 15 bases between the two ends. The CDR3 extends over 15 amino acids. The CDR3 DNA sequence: TGTGCCAGCAGTCCTGCGAAGGGGAGGACAGATACGCAGTATTTT. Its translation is CASSPAKGRTDTQYF.

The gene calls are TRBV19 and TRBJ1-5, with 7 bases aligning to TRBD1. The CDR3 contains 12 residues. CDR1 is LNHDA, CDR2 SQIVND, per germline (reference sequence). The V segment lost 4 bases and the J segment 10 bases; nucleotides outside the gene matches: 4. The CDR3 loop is CASSRRQGPQHF. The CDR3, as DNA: TGTGCCAGTAGTAGAAGACAGGGTCCCCAGCATTTT. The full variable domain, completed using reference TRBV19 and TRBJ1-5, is DGGITQSPKYLFRKEGQNVTLSCEQNLNHDAMYWYRQDPGQGLRLIYYSQIVNDFQKGDIAEGYSVSREKKESFPLTVTSAQKNPTAFYLCASSRRQGPQHFGDGTRLSIL.

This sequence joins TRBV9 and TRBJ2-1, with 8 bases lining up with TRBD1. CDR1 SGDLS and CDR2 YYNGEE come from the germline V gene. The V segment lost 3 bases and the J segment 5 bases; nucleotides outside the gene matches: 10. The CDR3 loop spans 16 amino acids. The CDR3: CASSGITGTGHNEQFF. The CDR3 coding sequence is TGTGCCAGCAGCGGGATTACCGGGACAGGACACAATGAGCAGTTCTTC.

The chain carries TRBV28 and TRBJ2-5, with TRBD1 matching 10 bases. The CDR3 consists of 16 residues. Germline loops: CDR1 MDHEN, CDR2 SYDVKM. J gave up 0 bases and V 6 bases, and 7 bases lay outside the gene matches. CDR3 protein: CASSIGGTGDQETQYF. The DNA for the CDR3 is TGTGCCAGCAGCATAGGGGGGACAGGGGACCAAGAGACCCAGTACTTC.

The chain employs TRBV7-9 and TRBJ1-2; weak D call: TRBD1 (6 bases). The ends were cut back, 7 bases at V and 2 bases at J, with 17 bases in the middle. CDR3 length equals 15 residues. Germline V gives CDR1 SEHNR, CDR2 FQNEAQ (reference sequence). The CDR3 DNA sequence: TGTGCCAGCACCCGGCTCCCCACAGGGAACTATGGCTACACCTTC. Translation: CASTRLPTGNYGYTF.

The CDR3 here is CASSAAGLAGAPTDTQYF. The CDR3 region has the DNA TGTGCCAGCAGCGCGGCGGGACTAGCGGGAGCCCCCACAGATACGCAGTATTTT. V and J are TRBV7-9 and TRBJ2-3; 14 positions match TRBD2. The ends lost 5 bases at V and 2 bases at J; junction bases unmatched: 9. This CDR3 contains 18 residues. The germline CDR1 and CDR2 sequences are SEHNR and FQNEAQ (reference sequence).